The sequence of this T cell receptor beta chain was determined in a study of blood T cell repertoires in COVID-19 (dated by TCRdb to the early 2020s). Study-level background: Collaborator samples came from the United States, Italy and Spain and covered acute and convalescent phases of COVID-19. The prospective study material was composed of cDNA or gDNA derived from T cells, B-cell-depleted T cells, or PBMCs. Subjects who had been exposed to COVID-19, were actively infected with it, or had recovered from it provided the deeply sampled blood TCRbeta repertoires that made up the dataset. A freely available public database, intended as a resource for researchers studying the immune response to SARS-CoV-2, is where the repertoires were released. Samples came from the ongoing ImmuneRACE study (first 160 participants) plus 1,254 subjects from 6 global collaborators. Nearly every sample came with metadata listing a de-identified subject ID, COVID-19 status, age in years and sex. Where available, HLA class I and class II types were obtained from metadata supplied by the sample provider rather than from assay-based typing.

TCRbeta CDR3 regions were amplified from genomic DNA using the immunoSEQ Assay, a bias-controlled multiplex PCR. The study's processing was this. The number of nucleated cells in each sample was estimated from the amplification of reference gene primers within the assay. Sequence reads were collapsed and filtered to measure the absolute abundance of every unique TCRbeta CDR3 rearrangement. For each sample, productive Simpson clonality was calculated as the square root of Simpson's diversity index across productive rearrangements. Entries here come from immuneACCESS through TCRdb and include only in-frame sequences with V and J called. Some clones fail to appear in such tables; in the studies checked, an unresolved V gene covers under half of the shortfall, and the cause of the remainder is unknown. The V and J calls and the clone size are those of that table, but D and trimming were determined from the DNA. The sample profile shows tens of thousands of clones; less than 80% of them were found once. The ten largest clones represent roughly 10% of the sample.

Study-wide conclusions, independent of this receptor: The quantity of clinical and demographic metadata differed by source and by participant and was supplied without curation.

The CDR3 sequence holds 15 residues, the cysteine and phenylalanine included. Only the CDR3 DNA stays, 45 bases, in frame from base 1. CDR1 and CDR2, looked up from the germline V gene (reference sequence), are SEHNR and FQNEAQ. V and J are trimmed by 2 bases and 2 bases, and the gene matches miss 4 bases of the junction. Each collaborating institution followed its own protocols to collect whole blood in K2EDTA tubes. Collaborator samples were shipped for TCRbeta analysis as frozen whole blood, isolated PBMCs, or DNA extracted from either sample type. Details on this clone: There is no known antigen for this receptor. No much larger clone is present one base from it, and per-base qualities are unavailable.

The sample was peripheral blood. The sequence links TRBV7-9 to TRBJ2-3; the junction holds 7 bases that match TRBD2. This TCR came from a human donor in a cohort sampled during active COVID-19. The nucleotide sequence reads as follows: TGTGCCAGCAGCTTACGACTAGCCCCCACAGATACGCAGTATTTT. This yields the protein CASSLRLAPTDTQYF.